This TCR beta chain was observed in a study of blood T cell repertoires in COVID-19. Study details: Samples representing acute and convalescent COVID-19 were sourced from the United States, Italy and Spain. The analysed material was cDNA or gDNA that came from T cells, B-cell-depleted T cells, or PBMCs.

The CDR3 runs 15 residues. CDR1 SGHRS and CDR2 YFSETQ come from the germline V gene. V dropped 0 bases and J dropped 0 bases, with 9 bases sitting between them. Original analysis: Amplification of reference gene primers was used by the study to estimate nucleated cell counts. Assay: immunoSEQ multiplex PCR; the TCRdb copy retains only in-frame clones and omits some. V, J and clone size are those of that table, while D and trimming were read from the DNA. The table lists more than 250,000 clones, roughly 84% of them singletons, with around 9.1% in the top ten. The sequence was obtained from a human donor in a cohort sampled during active COVID-19. Sequencing was performed on peripheral blood. J is TRBJ1-2 and V is TRBV5-1, with D unresolved. The CDR3 coding sequence is TGCGCCAGCAGCTTGGGGTGGGGAGCTAACTATGGCTACACCTTC. Encoded protein: CASSLGWGANYGYTF.